This is a list of T cell receptor beta chains from one sample in a study of regulatory T cells in long-lasting Graves disease. TCRdb analysed the multiplex PCR reads with MiXCR anew, one entry per CDR3 protein. Among approximately 470,000 distinct CDR3 sequences listed, roughly 15% were seen once. These records were also assigned to another study, of T cells in Graves' hyperthyroidism and ophthalmopathy.

The material was peripheral blood mononuclear cells (PBMCs), obtained at new diagnosis, from a patient treated with antithyroid drugs. These receptors were collected from a man aged 40-55 years with Graves disease. The CDR3 runs from the conserved cysteine through the conserved F or W. Fields, in order: clone size, D gene, J gene, V gene, CDR3 protein, CDR3 DNA. The D gene is left open where the match is weak. Clone size appears in some rows only: once, few, many, or a class for an expanded clone.

abundance: -
d_gene: -
j_gene: TRBJ2-3
v_gene: TRBV28
CDR3aa: CASRSGYTDTQYF
CDR3nt: TGTGCCAGCAGATCAGGGTACACAGATACGCAGTATTTT

abundance: many
d_gene: -
j_gene: TRBJ2-1
v_gene: TRBV2
CDR3aa: CASSEADASGQFF
CDR3nt: TGTGCCAGCAGTGAAGCGGACGCCTCGGGGCAGTTCTTC

abundance: many
d_gene: TRBD2
j_gene: TRBJ2-1
v_gene: TRBV20-1
CDR3aa: CSALAGGPDSEQFF
CDR3nt: TGCAGTGCTTTAGCGGGAGGGCCTGATAGTGAGCAGTTCTTC

abundance: few
d_gene: TRBD1
j_gene: TRBJ2-7
v_gene: TRBV5-1
CDR3aa: CASSLVRGHPEQYF
CDR3nt: TGCGCCAGCAGCTTGGTTAGGGGGCATCCCGAGCAGTACTTC

abundance: -
d_gene: TRBD1
j_gene: TRBJ2-7
v_gene: TRBV12-5
CDR3aa: CASGDPKQGRNSYEQYF
CDR3nt: TGTGCTAGCGGAGACCCAAAACAGGGGCGAAATTCCTACGAGCAGTACTTC

abundance: many
d_gene: -
j_gene: TRBJ2-7
v_gene: TRBV7-3
CDR3aa: CASSLTMGAEQYF
CDR3nt: TGTGCCAGCAGCTTAACAATGGGGGCCGAGCAGTACTTC

abundance: few
d_gene: -
j_gene: TRBJ2-4
v_gene: TRBV5-8
CDR3aa: CASSLVQSIKNIQYF
CDR3nt: TGTGCCAGCAGCTTGGTGCAATCCATCAAAAACATTCAGTACTTC

abundance: many
d_gene: -
j_gene: TRBJ2-5
v_gene: TRBV5-5
CDR3aa: CASSSMETQYF
CDR3nt: TGTGCCAGCAGCTCAATGGAGACCCAGTACTTC

abundance: once
d_gene: TRBD2
j_gene: TRBJ2-5
v_gene: TRBV11-2
CDR3aa: CASSLAGTIQETQYF
CDR3nt: TGTGCCAGCAGCTTAGCCGGGACTATCCAAGAGACCCAGTACTTC

abundance: many
d_gene: TRBD2
j_gene: TRBJ2-3
v_gene: TRBV15
CDR3aa: CATSGLAGGRLDTQYF
CDR3nt: TGTGCCACCAGCGGACTAGCGGGAGGGAGGCTGGATACGCAGTATTTT

abundance: -
d_gene: -
j_gene: TRBJ2-1
v_gene: TRBV7-6
CDR3aa: CASSPAVLGALIYNEQFF
CDR3nt: TGTGCCAGCAGCCCGGCAGTTTTAGGGGCACTAATCTACAATGAGCAGTTCTTC

abundance: many
d_gene: TRBD2
j_gene: TRBJ2-3
v_gene: TRBV20-1
CDR3aa: CSARRLAGSDTQYF
CDR3nt: TGCAGTGCTAGACGGCTAGCGGGATCAGATACGCAGTATTTT

abundance: many
d_gene: -
j_gene: TRBJ2-1
v_gene: TRBV28
CDR3aa: CASSLDPAPHEQFF
CDR3nt: TGTGCCAGCAGTTTAGACCCCGCCCCTCATGAGCAGTTCTTC

abundance: -
d_gene: TRBD1
j_gene: TRBJ2-7
v_gene: TRBV18
CDR3aa: CASSPKTGDHEQYF
CDR3nt: TGTGCCAGCTCACCGAAGACAGGGGACCACGAGCAGTACTTC

abundance: -
d_gene: -
j_gene: TRBJ2-5
v_gene: TRBV2
CDR3aa: CASSERWETQYF
CDR3nt: TGTGCCAGCAGTGAGAGGTGGGAGACCCAGTACTTC

abundance: many
d_gene: TRBD2
j_gene: TRBJ2-5
v_gene: TRBV5-1
CDR3aa: CASRPAGVETQYF
CDR3nt: TGCGCCAGCAGACCAGCGGGAGTAGAGACCCAGTACTTC

abundance: once
d_gene: -
j_gene: TRBJ2-3
v_gene: TRBV5-1
CDR3aa: CASSSAGLDTQYF
CDR3nt: TGCGCCAGCAGCTCGGCGGGTTTGGATACGCAGTATTTT

abundance: -
d_gene: -
j_gene: TRBJ2-7
v_gene: TRBV19
CDR3aa: CASSIGPGDDEQYF
CDR3nt: TGTGCCAGTAGTATAGGGCCAGGGGATGACGAGCAGTACTTC

abundance: many
d_gene: -
j_gene: TRBJ2-1
v_gene: TRBV12-3/TRBV12-4
CDR3aa: CATSLGGSWDNEQFF
CDR3nt: TGTGCCACATCCCTAGGAGGCAGTTGGGACAATGAGCAGTTCTTC

abundance: many
d_gene: -
j_gene: TRBJ2-3
v_gene: TRBV20-1
CDR3aa: CSARGGTTPGDTQYF
CDR3nt: TGCAGTGCCCGAGGGGGGACTACTCCGGGAGATACGCAGTATTTT

abundance: many
d_gene: -
j_gene: TRBJ2-7
v_gene: TRBV7-9
CDR3aa: CASSLDSVSYEQYF
CDR3nt: TGTGCCAGCAGCTTAGACTCCGTATCCTACGAGCAGTACTTC

abundance: -
d_gene: -
j_gene: TRBJ1-1
v_gene: TRBV7-3
CDR3aa: CASSRSPGLNTEAFF
CDR3nt: TGTGCCAGCAGCCGGTCCCCGGGACTGAACACTGAAGCTTTCTTT

abundance: many
d_gene: -
j_gene: TRBJ2-7
v_gene: TRBV30
CDR3aa: CAWGKAGLEQYF
CDR3nt: TGTGCCTGGGGCAAGGCGGGCCTCGAGCAGTACTTC

abundance: many
d_gene: TRBD2
j_gene: TRBJ2-1
v_gene: TRBV5-1
CDR3aa: CASSLLAGETYEQFF
CDR3nt: TGCGCCAGCAGCTTACTAGCGGGAGAAACGTATGAGCAGTTCTTC

abundance: many
d_gene: TRBD2
j_gene: TRBJ2-3
v_gene: TRBV3-1
CDR3aa: CASSRAGVADTQYF
CDR3nt: TGTGCCAGCAGCCGGGCGGGAGTGGCAGATACGCAGTATTTT

abundance: few
d_gene: TRBD2
j_gene: TRBJ2-7
v_gene: TRBV4-1
CDR3aa: CASSPRWGGPPYEQYF
CDR3nt: TGCGCCAGCAGCCCAAGGTGGGGAGGGCCCCCCTACGAGCAGTACTTC

abundance: many
d_gene: -
j_gene: TRBJ2-1
v_gene: TRBV3-1
CDR3aa: CASSQAASRHNEQFF
CDR3nt: TGTGCCAGCAGCCAAGCTGCCTCGCGGCACAATGAGCAGTTCTTC

abundance: many
d_gene: -
j_gene: TRBJ2-2
v_gene: TRBV9
CDR3aa: CASSVARDHRTGELFF
CDR3nt: TGTGCCAGCAGCGTAGCTAGGGACCACCGCACCGGGGAGCTGTTTTTT

abundance: many
d_gene: TRBD2
j_gene: TRBJ2-1
v_gene: TRBV20-1
CDR3aa: CSAWTSGTSSYNEQFF
CDR3nt: TGCAGTGCTTGGACTAGCGGAACGAGCTCCTACAATGAGCAGTTCTTC

abundance: many
d_gene: TRBD2
j_gene: TRBJ2-5
v_gene: TRBV20-1
CDR3aa: CSARRTSGRAWETQYF
CDR3nt: TGCAGTGCTAGAAGGACTAGCGGGAGGGCCTGGGAGACCCAGTACTTC

abundance: -
d_gene: -
j_gene: TRBJ2-7
v_gene: TRBV7-2
CDR3aa: CASSSTRYEQYF
CDR3nt: TGTGCCAGCAGCTCGACCCGCTACGAGCAGTACTTC

abundance: many
d_gene: -
j_gene: TRBJ2-7
v_gene: TRBV5-6
CDR3aa: CASSLRTRGYEQYF
CDR3nt: TGTGCCAGCAGCTTGCGGACTCGGGGGTACGAGCAGTACTTC

abundance: few
d_gene: TRBD1
j_gene: TRBJ2-7
v_gene: TRBV12-3/TRBV12-4
CDR3aa: CASRLGQGGEQYF
CDR3nt: TGTGCCAGCAGGTTAGGACAGGGTGGCGAGCAGTACTTC

abundance: many
d_gene: TRBD1
j_gene: TRBJ2-5
v_gene: TRBV7-3
CDR3aa: CASSPGQGRRETQYF
CDR3nt: TGTGCCAGCAGCCCCGGACAGGGGAGGAGGGAGACCCAGTACTTC

abundance: many
d_gene: -
j_gene: TRBJ1-5
v_gene: TRBV28
CDR3aa: CASREVGLGQPQHF
CDR3nt: TGTGCCAGCAGGGAGGTGGGCTTGGGTCAGCCCCAGCATTTT

abundance: few
d_gene: -
j_gene: TRBJ2-1
v_gene: TRBV9
CDR3aa: CASSVGANPRSYNEQFF
CDR3nt: TGTGCCAGCAGCGTAGGTGCTAACCCTCGTTCCTACAATGAGCAGTTCTTC

abundance: many
d_gene: -
j_gene: TRBJ2-7
v_gene: TRBV7-8
CDR3aa: CASSLELQSSYEQYF
CDR3nt: TGTGCCAGCAGCTTAGAACTACAGAGCTCCTACGAGCAGTACTTC

abundance: few
d_gene: -
j_gene: TRBJ2-2
v_gene: TRBV12-3/TRBV12-4
CDR3aa: CASSLPAATGELFF
CDR3nt: TGTGCCAGCAGTTTACCAGCTGCCACCGGGGAGCTGTTTTTT

abundance: -
d_gene: -
j_gene: TRBJ2-7
v_gene: TRBV27
CDR3aa: CASSPTGVAYEQYF
CDR3nt: TGTGCCAGCAGCCCGACTGGGGTGGCCTACGAGCAGTACTTC

abundance: -
d_gene: -
j_gene: TRBJ2-2
v_gene: TRBV12-3/TRBV12-4
CDR3aa: CASKNSAANTGELFF
CDR3nt: TGTGCCAGCAAAAACAGCGCCGCGAACACCGGGGAGCTGTTTTTT

abundance: few
d_gene: -
j_gene: TRBJ1-1
v_gene: TRBV6-1
CDR3aa: CATRKGNLMNTEAFF
CDR3nt: TGTGCCACCAGAAAGGGGAACTTAATGAACACTGAAGCTTTCTTT